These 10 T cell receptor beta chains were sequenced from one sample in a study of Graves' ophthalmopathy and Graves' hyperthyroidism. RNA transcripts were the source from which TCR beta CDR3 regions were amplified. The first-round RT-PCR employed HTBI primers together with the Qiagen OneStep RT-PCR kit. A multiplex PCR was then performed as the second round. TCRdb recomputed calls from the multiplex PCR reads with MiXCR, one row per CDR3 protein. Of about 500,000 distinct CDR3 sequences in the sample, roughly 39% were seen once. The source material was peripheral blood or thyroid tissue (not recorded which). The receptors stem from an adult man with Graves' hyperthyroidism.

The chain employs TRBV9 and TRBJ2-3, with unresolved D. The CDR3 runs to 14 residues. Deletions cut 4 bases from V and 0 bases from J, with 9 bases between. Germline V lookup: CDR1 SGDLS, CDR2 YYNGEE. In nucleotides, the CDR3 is TGTGCCAGCAGCCCCCGTGGTAGCACAGATACGCAGTATTTT. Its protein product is CASSPRGSTDTQYF.

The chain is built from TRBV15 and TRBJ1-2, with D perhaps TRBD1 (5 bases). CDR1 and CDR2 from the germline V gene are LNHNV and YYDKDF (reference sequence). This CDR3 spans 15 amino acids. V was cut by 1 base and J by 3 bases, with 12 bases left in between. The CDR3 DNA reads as TGTGCCACCAGCAGAGGTGACAGAAATTACTATGGCTACACCTTC. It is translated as CATSRGDRNYYGYTF.

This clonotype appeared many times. The DNA for the CDR3 is TGTGCCAGCAGCTTAGATATCTATGGCGGAGACTATGGCTACACCTTC. Its translation is CASSLDIYGGDYGYTF. The genes are TRBV7-2 and TRBJ1-2; D unclear. Germline CDR1 and CDR2: SGHTA and FQGNSA. The CDR3 extends over 16 amino acids. Between the trimmed V and J ends, which lost 1 base and 3 bases, there was a span of 15 bases.

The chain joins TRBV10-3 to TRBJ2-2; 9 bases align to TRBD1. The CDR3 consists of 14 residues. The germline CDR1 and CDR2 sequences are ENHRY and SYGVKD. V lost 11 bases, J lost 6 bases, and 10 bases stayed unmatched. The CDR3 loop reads CAYGTGNPSGELFF. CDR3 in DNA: TGTGCCTACGGGACAGGGAATCCGTCCGGGGAGCTGTTTTTT.

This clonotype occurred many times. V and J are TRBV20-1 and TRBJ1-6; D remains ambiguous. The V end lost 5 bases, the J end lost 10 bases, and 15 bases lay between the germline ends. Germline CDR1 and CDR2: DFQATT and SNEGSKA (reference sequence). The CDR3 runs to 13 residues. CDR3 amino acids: CSAGPLGGSPLHF. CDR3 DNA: TGCAGTGCTGGACCCCTTGGTGGCTCACCCCTCCACTTT.

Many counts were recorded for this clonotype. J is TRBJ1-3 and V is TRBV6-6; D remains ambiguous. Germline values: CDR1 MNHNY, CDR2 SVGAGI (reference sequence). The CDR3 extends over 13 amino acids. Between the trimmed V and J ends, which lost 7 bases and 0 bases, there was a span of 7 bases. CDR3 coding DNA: TGTGCCAGCACCTTACACTCTGGAAACACCATATATTTT. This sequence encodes CASTLHSGNTIYF.

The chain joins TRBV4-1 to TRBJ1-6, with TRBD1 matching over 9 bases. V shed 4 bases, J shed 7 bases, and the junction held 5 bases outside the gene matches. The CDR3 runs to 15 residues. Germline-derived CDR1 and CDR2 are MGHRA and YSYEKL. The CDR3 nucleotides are TGCGCCAGCAGCCCCACCGGGACAGGGAATTCACCCCTCCACTTT. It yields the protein CASSPTGTGNSPLHF.

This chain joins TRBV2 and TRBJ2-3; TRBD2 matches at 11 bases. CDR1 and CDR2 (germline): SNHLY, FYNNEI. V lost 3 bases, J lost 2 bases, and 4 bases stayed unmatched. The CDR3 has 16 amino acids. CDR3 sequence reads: CASSEGLAVVTDTQYF. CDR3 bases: TGTGCCAGCAGTGAGGGACTAGCGGTGGTCACAGATACGCAGTATTTT.

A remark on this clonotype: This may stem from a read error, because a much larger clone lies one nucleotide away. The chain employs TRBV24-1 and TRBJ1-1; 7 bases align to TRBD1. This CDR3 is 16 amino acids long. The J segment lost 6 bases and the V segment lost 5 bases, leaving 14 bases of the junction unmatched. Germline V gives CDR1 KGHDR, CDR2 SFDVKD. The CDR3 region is CATSGADRRGGAEAFF. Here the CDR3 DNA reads TGTGCCACCAGTGGGGCGGACAGGAGAGGAGGCGCTGAAGCTTTCTTT.

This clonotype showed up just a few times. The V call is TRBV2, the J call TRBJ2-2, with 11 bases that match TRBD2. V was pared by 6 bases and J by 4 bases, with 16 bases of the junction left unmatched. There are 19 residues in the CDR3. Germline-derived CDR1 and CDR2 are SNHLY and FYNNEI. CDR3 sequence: CASSQDSLAGGRRTGELFF. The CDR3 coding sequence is TGTGCCAGCAGCCAAGATTCGTTAGCGGGAGGGCGTCGCACCGGGGAGCTGTTTTTT. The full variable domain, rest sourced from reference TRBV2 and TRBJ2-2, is EPEVTQTPSHQVTQMGQEVILRCVPISNHLYFYWYRQILGQKVEFLVSFYNNEISEKSEIFDDQFSVERPDGSNFTLKIRSTKLEDSAMYFCASSQDSLAGGRRTGELFFGEGSRLTVL.